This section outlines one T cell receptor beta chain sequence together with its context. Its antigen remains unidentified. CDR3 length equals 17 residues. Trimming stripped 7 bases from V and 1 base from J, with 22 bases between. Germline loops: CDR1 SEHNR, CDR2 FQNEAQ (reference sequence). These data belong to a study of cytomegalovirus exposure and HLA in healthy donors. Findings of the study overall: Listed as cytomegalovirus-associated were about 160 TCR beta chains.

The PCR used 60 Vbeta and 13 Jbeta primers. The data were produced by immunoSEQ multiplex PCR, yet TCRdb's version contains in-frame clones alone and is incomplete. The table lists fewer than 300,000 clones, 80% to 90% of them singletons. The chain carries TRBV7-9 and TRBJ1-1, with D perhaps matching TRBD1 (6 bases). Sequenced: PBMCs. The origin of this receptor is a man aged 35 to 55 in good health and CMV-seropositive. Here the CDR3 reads CASTPPGVGTPNTEAFF. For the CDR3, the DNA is TGTGCCAGCACGCCACCCGGGGTAGGGACACCGAACACTGAAGCTTTCTTT.